This T cell receptor beta chain was sequenced during a study of beta chain features in type 1 diabetes. Regarding the study as a whole: In every one of the four CD4+ subsets, TCRB CDR3s were moderately but significantly shorter in Type 1 diabetes patients. There were fewer insertions and more deletions at the VDJ junctions of type 1 diabetes patients. In comparison with healthy donors, patients had naive, central memory and Treg TCRB repertoires that appeared more similar.

On this clone: Its antigen is still unknown.

CD4+ naive, central memory, regulatory and stem cell-like memory cells were sorted via CD45RO/CCR7/CD25/CD127/CD95/CD27. Expressed TCRB transcripts were sequenced because the entire RNA isolate underwent reverse transcription. The method was immunoSEQ multiplex PCR; TCRdb's version includes in-frame clones alone and lacks a portion of them. The data contain hundreds of thousands of clones, around 15% of them singletons. Sample: naive CD4+ T cells from blood. This sequence was found in a man younger than 30 with type 1 diabetes.

The DNA of the CDR3 is TGTGCCAGCAGCTTGGGGATCGGACAGCCAGCGAACACCGGGGAGCTGTTTTTT. Its protein is CASSLGIGQPANTGELFF. The chain uses TRBV7-3 and TRBJ2-2; a weak D match, TRBD1 (6 bases). V dropped 3 bases and J dropped 0 bases, with 17 bases sitting between them. This CDR3 has 18 amino acids. Germline V lookup: CDR1 SGHTA, CDR2 FQGTGA.